This T cell receptor beta chain came from a study of CD8+ T cells in alopecia areata (dated 2018 in TCRdb). The study in broad terms: The treated patients took part in an open-label pilot trial in which moderate-to-severe alopecia areata was treated with oral tofacitinib at 5 to 10 mg twice daily. For the treated patients, the SALT score, which quantifies what percentage of scalp surface area is affected, served as the measure of disease severity. Scalp clonality was compared among normal scalp (n=4), patchy alopecia areata scalp (n=8), and alopecia totalis/universalis scalp (n=8). Tofacitinib was given for 6 to 18 months, followed by 6 months of follow-up off drug to assess delayed response and recurrence. On the human side, TCRbeta sequencing was run on scalp tissue and on sorted CD4+ and CD8+ peripheral blood T cells from healthy controls and from alopecia areata patients with either patchy or totalis/universalis disease. TCRbeta CDR3 regions were amplified by immunoSEQ multiplex PCR using 35 Vbeta forward and 13 Jbeta reverse primers. RNA was obtained with the PAXgene miRNA kit for fixed scalp, the miRNeasy kit for PBMCs, and the RNeasy kit for mouse skin. Biopsies were taken from tofacitinib-treated patients at baseline and at 4 and 24 weeks of treatment, and a later scalp biopsy was taken in several of the tofacitinib-treated patients. The study used high-throughput TCRbeta sequencing to examine T cell clonal expansion in alopecia areata, in both the C3H/HeJ mouse model and human patients. The paper as a whole reports these results and caveats: TCR sequences shared between patients were less clear than in mice, possibly partly because of HLA diversity in the patient population. The treated cohort was small, with a single nonresponder, so links between baseline CD8+ expansion and response need larger studies. Many expanded lesional clones were found to persist in scalp and blood during tofacitinib treatment, and relapse after treatment cessation may be partly explained by this persistence. Resident alphabeta T cells in normal human skin are also sequenced, complicating scalp TCR repertoire analysis, unlike mouse skin dominated by gammadelta T cells. Higher clonality and more expanded CD8+ clones were observed in lesional scalp than in normal scalp, particularly in alopecia totalis/universalis, a finding suggestive of antigenic drive. Scalp clonality and the number of expanded CD8+ clones among the top 100 scalp clones were significantly decreased by tofacitinib.

A few counts support this clone. The antigen this receptor binds is unknown. No qualities accompany the bases; no much larger clone lies one base away. Read against the paper, the sample's time point label means: 20 to 30 weeks on oral tofacitinib. This specimen's treatment or condition label, per the study, means: oral pan-JAK inhibitor, 5-10 mg twice daily. Peripheral blood and lesional scalp punch biopsies were obtained from patients with alopecia areata. PBMCs were isolated by density centrifugation and stained for CD3, CD4 and CD8, and CD4+ and CD8+ T cells were sorted on a FACSAria. Germline trimming: 7 bases from V, 6 bases from J; junction bases outside gene matches: 8. The CDR3 numbers 15 residues from cysteine through phenylalanine. The only DNA kept is the CDR3, 45 bases in frame from the first base. The germline V gene (reference sequence) yields MNHEY for CDR1 and SMNVEV for CDR2. Library generation was performed with the immunoSEQ multiplex PCR assay. For TCR sequencing, RNA was extracted from every sample and reverse transcribed into cDNA to serve as template. SuperScript III was used for first-strand cDNA synthesis, primed with a 2:1 mix of oligo-dT and random hexamers. A synthetic immune receptor repertoire was used to assess amplification bias, and residual bias was removed computationally. Per the original workflow: After raw reads were preprocessed to remove errors, the CDR3 was defined following IMGT conventions as running from the conserved cysteine to phenylalanine. Clonality was computed by normalizing Shannon entropy by log2 of the number of productive unique TCRs and subtracting the result from 1. Whether each scalp clone was CD4 or CD8 was inferred by checking scalp TCRbeta sequences against the CD4 and CD8 repertoires from sorted blood. Here the immuneACCESS table is served through TCRdb, limited to in-frame sequences with V and J called. Missing clones are a known gap in these copies; in checked studies unresolved V genes cover under half, and the rest lacks a known reason. V, J and clone size are those of that table, while D and trimming were read from the DNA. For this sample there are 80,000 or so clones; approximately 70% appear just once. Roughly a quarter of the sample rests with the top ten.

The sample consisted of CD8+ T cells sorted from blood, taken at week 24, from a patient treated with tofacitinib. The TCR sequence derives from a human donor with alopecia areata. This chain joins TRBV27 to TRBJ1-5, and 11 junction bases match TRBD1. The CDR3 protein sequence reads: CASTRTGGNGQPQHF. The nucleotides read TGTGCCAGCACCAGGACAGGGGGCAATGGTCAGCCCCAGCATTTT.